The 12 T cell receptor beta chains in this list originate from one sample, sequenced in a study of shared clonotypes between healthy human individuals. Produced via immunoSEQ multiplex PCR; TCRdb's table is partial and in-frame only. The sample holds about 1,900,000 clones, over 85% seen once. CD8 cells regarded as naive lacked CD45RO, were positively chosen for CCR7, and omitted terminally differentiated effector memory CD45RA+ cells. Specimen: naive CD8+ T cells sorted from blood. The receptors come from a man between 18 and 35 years old in good health.

V gene TRBV25-1 combines with J gene TRBJ1-2; 7 bases are shared with TRBD1. V shed 2 bases, J shed 1 base, and the junction held 4 bases outside the gene matches. The CDR3 consists of 15 residues. CDR1 is MGHDK and CDR2 is SYGVNS in the germline V gene. The CDR3 reads CASSEMGQFNYGYTF. The CDR3 bases are TGTGCCAGCAGTGAAATGGGACAGTTTAACTATGGCTACACCTTC.

In regard to this clone: This sample also contains other DNA sequences that code for the same CDR3. The rearrangement joins TRBV7-9 to TRBJ2-1, with D uncertain. Trimming removed 5 bases from V and 8 bases from J, with 4 bases in between. CDR1 SEHNR and CDR2 FQNEAQ come from the germline V gene (reference sequence). The CDR3 extends over 10 amino acids. The CDR3 nucleotides read TGTGCCAGCAGCCTCGATGAGCAGTTCTTC. Its translation is CASSLDEQFF.

This chain joins TRBV7-8 and TRBJ1-1, with D perhaps TRBD1 (6 bases). The CDR3 sequence is 14 residues long. CDR1 is SGHVS, CDR2 FQNEAQ, per germline. The V gene lost 2 bases and the J gene lost 4 bases, with 11 bases spanning the gap. CDR3: CASSLTTGPTEAFF. CDR3 in DNA: TGTGCCAGCAGCTTAACCACAGGGCCCACTGAAGCTTTCTTT.

CDR3 protein: CARSLNRTGSYSNQPQHF. The DNA of the CDR3 is TGTGCCAGAAGCCTGAACAGGACAGGTTCTTATAGCAATCAGCCCCAGCATTTT. The chain has TRBV5-3 and TRBJ1-5, with 7 positions matching TRBD1. Being an ORF, TRBV5-3 has a function that is uncertain. The CDR3 totals 18 residues. J gave up 0 bases and V 4 bases, and 13 bases lay outside the gene matches.

This sequence joins TRBV11-2 and TRBJ2-5; TRBD1 matches 10 bases. CDR1 is SGHAT and CDR2 is FQNNGV in the germline V gene. After removal of 6 bases from V and 4 bases from J, the junction contained 20 bases not matched to a gene. This CDR3 is built from 19 residues. In DNA, the CDR3 is TGTGCCAGCAGGGCTACGATGGGTGGGACAGGGGAAGCGAGAGAGACCCAGTACTTC. Encoded protein: CASRATMGGTGEARETQYF.

The rearrangement joins TRBV4-3 to TRBJ2-7, with TRBD1 matching over 8 bases. J was trimmed by 5 bases and V by 1 base; bases with no gene match: 4. The V gene's germline CDR1 is LGHNA and CDR2 YSLEER. The CDR3 contains 14 residues. The CDR3: CASSQVPGGDEQYF. CDR3 nucleotide sequence: TGCGCCAGCAGCCAAGTACCAGGGGGCGACGAGCAGTACTTC.

The gene calls are TRBV14 and TRBJ1-2; D remains unclear. The V gene's germline CDR1 is SGHDN and CDR2 FVKESK. With 2 bases removed from V and 4 bases from J, the gap between germline ends came to 20 bases. The CDR3 has 17 residues. CDR3 in DNA: TGTGCCAGCAGCCAATCGACAAGGCCTATTCCAGGCTATGGCTACACCTTC. It encodes CASSQSTRPIPGYGYTF.

This chain uses TRBV6-6 with TRBJ1-2, with D tentatively TRBD1 (5 bases). This CDR3 is built from 13 residues. V shed 2 bases and J shed 6 bases, with 10 bases lying between them. Germline V CDR1 and CDR2: MNHNY, SVGAGI (reference sequence). CDR3 loop: CASSYGAENGYTF. The CDR3 nucleotides read TGTGCCAGCAGTTACGGGGCAGAAAATGGCTACACCTTC.

This clone showed up just a few times. The same CDR3 arises from other DNA sequences in this sample as well. The V and J genes are TRBV4-1 and TRBJ1-2; TRBD1 is a possible D gene (5 bases). The V gene's germline CDR1 is MGHRA and CDR2 YSYEKL. V was shortened by 0 bases and J by 8 bases, with 10 bases between the two germline ends. CDR3 size: 13 residues. This CDR3 reads CASSQEGAGGYTF. CDR3 DNA: TGCGCCAGCAGCCAAGAAGGGGCTGGGGGCTACACCTTC.

This clone was observed once. This chain joins TRBV7-9 and TRBJ1-2; no clear D gene. Between the trimmed V and J ends, which lost 2 bases and 6 bases, there was a span of 7 bases. The CDR3 length is 12 residues. Germline-derived CDR1 and CDR2 are SEHNR and FQNEAQ (reference sequence). The CDR3 DNA reads as TGTGCCAGCAGCTTAAACGGGGATGGCTACACCTTC. Protein product: CASSLNGDGYTF.

This clone was detected once. This chain connects TRBV7-2 to TRBJ2-7; D might be TRBD2 (5 bases). The ends were cut back, 11 bases at V and 11 bases at J, with 19 bases in the middle. This CDR3 is built from 11 residues. Germline CDR1 and CDR2: SGHTA and FQGNSA. CDR3 sequence (DNA): TGTGCCCGTATTGTAACGACCGGGGAGTACTTC. Translated, it gives CARIVTTGEYF.

The V and J genes are TRBV4-1 and TRBJ2-5; 7 bases agree with TRBD2. The CDR3 totals 15 residues. Germline V gene lookup returns CDR1 MGHRA and CDR2 YSYEKL. V shed 4 bases, J shed 4 bases, and the junction held 9 bases outside the gene matches. The CDR3 DNA follows: TGCGCCAGCAGCCTAAGGGAGGGTCTAGTAGAGACCCAGTACTTC. Its translation is CASSLREGLVETQYF.